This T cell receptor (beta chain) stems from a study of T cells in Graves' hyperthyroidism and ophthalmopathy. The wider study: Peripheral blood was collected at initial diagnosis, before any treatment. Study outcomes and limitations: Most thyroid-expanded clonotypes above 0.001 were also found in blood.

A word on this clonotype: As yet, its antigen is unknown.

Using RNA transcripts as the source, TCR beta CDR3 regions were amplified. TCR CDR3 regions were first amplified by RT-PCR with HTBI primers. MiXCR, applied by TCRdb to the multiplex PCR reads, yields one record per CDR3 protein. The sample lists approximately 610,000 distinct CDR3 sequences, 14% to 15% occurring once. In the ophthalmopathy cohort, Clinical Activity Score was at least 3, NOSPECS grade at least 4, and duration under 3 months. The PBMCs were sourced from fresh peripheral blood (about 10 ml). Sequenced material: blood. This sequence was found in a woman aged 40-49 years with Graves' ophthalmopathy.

The chain's CDR3 is CASSPRGGDGGQETQYF. The CDR3 nucleotides read TGTGCCAGCTCACCCCGAGGGGGGGATGGAGGCCAAGAGACCCAGTACTTC. The chain links TRBV18 to TRBJ2-5; perhaps TRBD2 as D (7 bases). The V end was cut by 3 bases, the J end by 1 base, with 18 bases between. CDR1 is KGHSH, CDR2 LQKENI, per germline. The CDR3 contains 17 residues.